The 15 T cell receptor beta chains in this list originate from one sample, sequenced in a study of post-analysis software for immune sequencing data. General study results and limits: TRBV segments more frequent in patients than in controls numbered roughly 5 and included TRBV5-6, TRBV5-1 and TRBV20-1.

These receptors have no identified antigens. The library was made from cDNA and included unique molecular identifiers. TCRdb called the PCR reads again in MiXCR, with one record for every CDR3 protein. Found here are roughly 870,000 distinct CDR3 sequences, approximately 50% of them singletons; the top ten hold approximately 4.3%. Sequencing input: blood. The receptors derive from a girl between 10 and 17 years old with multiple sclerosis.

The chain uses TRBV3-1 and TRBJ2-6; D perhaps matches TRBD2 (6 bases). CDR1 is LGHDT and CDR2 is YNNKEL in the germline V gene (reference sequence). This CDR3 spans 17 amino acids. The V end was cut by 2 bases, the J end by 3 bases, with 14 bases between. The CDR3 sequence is CASSQRRGSLGANVLTF. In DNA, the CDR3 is TGTGCCAGCAGCCAACGGAGGGGCAGCCTTGGGGCCAACGTCCTGACTTTC.

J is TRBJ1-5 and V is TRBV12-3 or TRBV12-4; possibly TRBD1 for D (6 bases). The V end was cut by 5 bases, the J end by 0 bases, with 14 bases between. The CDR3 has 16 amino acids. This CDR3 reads CASSRQAKTSNQPQHF. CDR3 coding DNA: TGTGCCAGCAGTCGACAGGCGAAGACTAGCAATCAGCCCCAGCATTTT.

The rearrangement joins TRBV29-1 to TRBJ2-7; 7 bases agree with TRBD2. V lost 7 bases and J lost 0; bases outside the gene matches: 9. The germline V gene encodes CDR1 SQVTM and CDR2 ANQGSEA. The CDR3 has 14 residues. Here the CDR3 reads CSASPRGSSYEQYF. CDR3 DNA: TGCAGCGCGTCCCCGCGCGGGAGCTCCTACGAGCAGTACTTC.

CDR3 loop: CASSLGLAENEQYF. The CDR3 DNA follows: TGTGCCAGCAGCCTGGGACTAGCGGAAAACGAGCAGTACTTC. This chain links TRBV28 with TRBJ2-7, with TRBD2 matching 11 bases. The germline gives CDR1 MDHEN, CDR2 SYDVKM. CDR3 size: 14 residues. The V segment lost 6 bases and the J segment 5 bases; nucleotides outside the gene matches: 6.

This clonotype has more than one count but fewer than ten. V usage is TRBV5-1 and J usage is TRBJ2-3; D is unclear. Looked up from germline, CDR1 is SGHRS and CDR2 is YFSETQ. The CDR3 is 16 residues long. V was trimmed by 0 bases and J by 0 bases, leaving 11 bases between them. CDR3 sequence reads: CASSLAAALSTDTQYF. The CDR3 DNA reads TGCGCCAGCAGCTTGGCGGCGGCCCTTAGCACAGATACGCAGTATTTT.

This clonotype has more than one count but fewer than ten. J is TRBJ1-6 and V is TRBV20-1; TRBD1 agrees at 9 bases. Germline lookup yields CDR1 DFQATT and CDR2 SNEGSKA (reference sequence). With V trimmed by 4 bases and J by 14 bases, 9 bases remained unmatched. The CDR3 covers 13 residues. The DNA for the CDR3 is TGCAGTGCTACTTTAGTCGACAGGGGGACCCTCCACTTT. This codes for CSATLVDRGTLHF.

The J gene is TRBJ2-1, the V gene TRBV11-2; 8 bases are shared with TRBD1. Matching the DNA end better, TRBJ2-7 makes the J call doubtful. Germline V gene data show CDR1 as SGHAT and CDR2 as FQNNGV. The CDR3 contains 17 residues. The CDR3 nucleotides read TGTGCCAGCAGCTCCACCCCTCTGGGACAGGAGACCTACGAGCAGTACTTC. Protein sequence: CASSSTPLGQETYEQYF.

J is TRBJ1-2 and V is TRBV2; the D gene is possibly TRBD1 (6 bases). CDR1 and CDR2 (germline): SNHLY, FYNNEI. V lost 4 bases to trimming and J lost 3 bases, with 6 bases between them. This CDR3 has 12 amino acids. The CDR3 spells CASSGQDYGYTF. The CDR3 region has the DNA TGTGCCAGCAGTGGACAGGACTATGGCTACACCTTC.

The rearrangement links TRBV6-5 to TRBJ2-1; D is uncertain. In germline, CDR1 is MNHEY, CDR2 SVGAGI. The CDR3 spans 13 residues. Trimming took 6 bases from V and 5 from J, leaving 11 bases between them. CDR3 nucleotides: TGTGCCAGCAGGGTCAGCCCAGACAATGAGCAGTTCTTC. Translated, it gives CASRVSPDNEQFF.

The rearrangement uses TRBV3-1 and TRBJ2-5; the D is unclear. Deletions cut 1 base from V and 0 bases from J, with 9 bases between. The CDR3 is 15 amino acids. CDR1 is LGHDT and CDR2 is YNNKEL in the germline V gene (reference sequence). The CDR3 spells CASSQVTEYQETQYF. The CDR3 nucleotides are TGTGCCAGCAGCCAAGTTACGGAGTACCAAGAGACCCAGTACTTC.

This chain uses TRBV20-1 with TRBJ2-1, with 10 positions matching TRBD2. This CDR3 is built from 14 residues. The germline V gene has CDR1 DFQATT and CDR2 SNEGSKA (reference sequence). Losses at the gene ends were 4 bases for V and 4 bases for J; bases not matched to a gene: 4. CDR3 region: CSATGTSVYNEQFF. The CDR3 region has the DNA TGCAGTGCTACCGGGACTAGCGTTTACAATGAGCAGTTCTTC.

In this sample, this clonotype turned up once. CDR3: CASSYGGLALDEQYF. As DNA, the CDR3 is TGTGCCAGCAGTTACGGGGGACTAGCGTTGGACGAGCAGTACTTC. This chain connects TRBV6-2 or TRBV6-3 to TRBJ2-4; 10 bases match TRBD2. The J call is in doubt because the DNA end fits TRBJ2-7 better. Germline lookup yields CDR1 MNHEY and CDR2 SVGEGT. CDR3 length: 15 residues.

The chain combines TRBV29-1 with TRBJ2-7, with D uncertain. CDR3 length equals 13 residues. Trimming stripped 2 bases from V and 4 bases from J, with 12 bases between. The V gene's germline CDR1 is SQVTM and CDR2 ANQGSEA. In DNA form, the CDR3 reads TGCAGCGTTGAATCGGCTAGTGCGTACGAGCAGTACTTC. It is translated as CSVESASAYEQYF.

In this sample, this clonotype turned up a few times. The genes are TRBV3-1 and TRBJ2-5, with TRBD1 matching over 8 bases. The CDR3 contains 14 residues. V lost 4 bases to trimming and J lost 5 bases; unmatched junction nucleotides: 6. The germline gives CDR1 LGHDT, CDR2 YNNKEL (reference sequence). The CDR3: CASSPDRVRETQYF. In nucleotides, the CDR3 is TGTGCCAGCAGCCCGGACAGGGTGAGGGAGACCCAGTACTTC.

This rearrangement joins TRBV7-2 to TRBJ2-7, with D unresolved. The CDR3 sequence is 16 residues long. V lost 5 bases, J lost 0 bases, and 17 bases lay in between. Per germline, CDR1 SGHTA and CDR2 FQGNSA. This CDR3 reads CASSQEGRANSYEQYF. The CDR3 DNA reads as TGTGCCAGCAGCCAAGAAGGTCGGGCAAACTCCTACGAGCAGTACTTC.